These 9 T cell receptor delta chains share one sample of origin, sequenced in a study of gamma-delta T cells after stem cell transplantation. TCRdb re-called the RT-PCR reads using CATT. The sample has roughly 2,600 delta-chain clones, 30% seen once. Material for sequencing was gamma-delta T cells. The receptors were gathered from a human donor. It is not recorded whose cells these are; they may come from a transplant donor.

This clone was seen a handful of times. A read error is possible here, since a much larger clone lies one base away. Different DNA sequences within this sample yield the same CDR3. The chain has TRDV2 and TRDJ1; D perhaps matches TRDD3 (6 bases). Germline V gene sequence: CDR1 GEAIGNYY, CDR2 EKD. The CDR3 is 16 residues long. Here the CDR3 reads CACDTVGAEYTDKLIF. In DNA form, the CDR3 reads TGCGCCTGTGACACCGTGGGGGCCGAGTACACCGATAAACTCATCTTT.

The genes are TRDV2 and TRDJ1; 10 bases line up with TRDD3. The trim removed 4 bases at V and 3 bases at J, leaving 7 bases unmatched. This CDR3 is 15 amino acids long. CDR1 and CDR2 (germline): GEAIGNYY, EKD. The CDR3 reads CACEPLGDASDKLIF. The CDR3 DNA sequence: TGTGCCTGTGAGCCACTGGGGGATGCTTCCGATAAACTCATCTTT.

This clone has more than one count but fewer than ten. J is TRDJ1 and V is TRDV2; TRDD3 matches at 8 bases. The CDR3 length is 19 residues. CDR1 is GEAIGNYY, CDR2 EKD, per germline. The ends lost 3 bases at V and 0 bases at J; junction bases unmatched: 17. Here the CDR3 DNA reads TGTGCCTGTGACGAGGTCGACTGGGGGCAGAAGAAGTACACCGATAAACTCATCTTT. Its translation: CACDEVDWGQKKYTDKLIF.

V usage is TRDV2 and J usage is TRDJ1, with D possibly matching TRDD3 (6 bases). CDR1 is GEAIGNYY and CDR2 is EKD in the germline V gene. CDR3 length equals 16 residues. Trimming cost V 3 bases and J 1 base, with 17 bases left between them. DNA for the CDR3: TGTGCCTGTGACTACTTGGGGGGTACTAGCACCGATAAACTCATCTTT. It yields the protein CACDYLGGTSTDKLIF.

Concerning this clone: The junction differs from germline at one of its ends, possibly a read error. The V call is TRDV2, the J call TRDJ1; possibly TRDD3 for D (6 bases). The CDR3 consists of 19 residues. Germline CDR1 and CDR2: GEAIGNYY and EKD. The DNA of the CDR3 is TGTGCCTGTGACACACTACGGGTGGGGGCCTCGTTATACACCGATAAACTTATCTTT. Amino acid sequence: CACDTLRVGASLYTDKLIF.

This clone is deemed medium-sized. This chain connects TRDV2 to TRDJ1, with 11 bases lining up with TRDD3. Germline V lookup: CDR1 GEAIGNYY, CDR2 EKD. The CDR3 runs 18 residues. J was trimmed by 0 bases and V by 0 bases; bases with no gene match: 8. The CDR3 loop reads CACDTVRMGDTYTDKLIF. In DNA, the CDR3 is TGTGCCTGTGACACCGTGCGAATGGGGGATACGTACACCGATAAACTCATCTTT.

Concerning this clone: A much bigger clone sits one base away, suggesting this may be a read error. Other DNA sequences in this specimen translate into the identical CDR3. In DNA form, the CDR3 reads TGTGCCTGTGACATGGTCGGGAGGGATAAACTCATCTTT. Translated, it gives CACDMVGRDKLIF. The chain uses TRDV2 and TRDJ1; D is ambiguous. There are 13 residues in the CDR3. V dropped 2 bases and J dropped 5 bases, with 11 bases sitting between them. Germline CDR1 is GEAIGNYY and CDR2 is EKD.

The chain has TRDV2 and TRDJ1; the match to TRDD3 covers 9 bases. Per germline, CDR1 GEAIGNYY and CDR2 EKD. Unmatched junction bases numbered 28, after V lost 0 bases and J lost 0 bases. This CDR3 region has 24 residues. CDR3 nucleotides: TGTGCCTGTGACACCCTAAGAGGGCAGCACGTACTGGGGGAAAACCACCTCTACACCGATAAACTCATCTTT. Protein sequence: CACDTLRGQHVLGENHLYTDKLIF.

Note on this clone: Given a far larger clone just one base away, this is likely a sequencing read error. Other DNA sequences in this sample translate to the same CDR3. CDR3 region: CACDILGDTTDKLIF. Written as DNA, the CDR3 is TGTGCCTGTGACATACTGGGGGATACAACCGATAAACTCATCTTC. The chain carries TRDV2 and TRDJ1; TRDD3 agrees at 12 bases. This CDR3 has 15 amino acids. Germline V lookup: CDR1 GEAIGNYY, CDR2 EKD.